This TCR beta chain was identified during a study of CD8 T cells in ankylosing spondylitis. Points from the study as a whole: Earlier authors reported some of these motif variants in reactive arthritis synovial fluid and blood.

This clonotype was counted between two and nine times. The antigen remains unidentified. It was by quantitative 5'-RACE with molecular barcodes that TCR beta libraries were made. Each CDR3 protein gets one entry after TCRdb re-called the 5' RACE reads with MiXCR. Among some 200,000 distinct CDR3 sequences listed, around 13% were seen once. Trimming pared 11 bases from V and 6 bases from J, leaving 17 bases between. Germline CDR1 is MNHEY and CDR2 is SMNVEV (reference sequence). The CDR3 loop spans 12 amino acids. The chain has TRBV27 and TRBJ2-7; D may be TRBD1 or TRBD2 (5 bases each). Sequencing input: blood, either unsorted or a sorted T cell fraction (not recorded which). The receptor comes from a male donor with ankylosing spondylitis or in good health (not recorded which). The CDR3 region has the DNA TGTGCCGCCCGGGGCAATTCGGGCGAGCAGTACTTC. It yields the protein CAARGNSGEQYF.